Only a few counts were recorded for the clone carrying this T cell receptor (beta chain). Its antigen is unknown. The data derive from a study of T cell repertoires in cytomegalovirus infection. TCRdb re-called the reads with MiXCR, one entry per CDR3 protein. This sample carries under 200,000 distinct CDR3 sequences, about a fifth of them seen once, and the ten largest clones take 25%. Germline loops: CDR1 SGHTA, CDR2 FQGNSA. The CDR3 totals 17 residues. The ends lost 5 bases at V and 3 bases at J; junction bases unmatched: 10. The sample was CD8+ T cells from cultured PBMCs, taken from culture after CMV antigen stimulation. The receptor was derived from a human donor in good health (CMV status not recorded). Some clones in this sample may be carry-over from other donors' samples. This sequence joins TRBV7-2 and TRBJ2-5, with 12 bases lining up with TRBD1. CDR3 protein: CASSPGQGANQEETQYF. CDR3 nucleotide sequence: TGTGCCAGCAGCCCGGGACAGGGGGCGAACCAAGAAGAGACCCAGTACTTC.